Shown below are 10 T cell receptor beta chains from a single sample sequenced in a study of shared clonotypes between healthy human individuals. Clones were read by immunoSEQ multiplex PCR, and TCRdb kept only the in-frame ones, dropping some. The sample yields roughly 2.6 million clones, around 94% seen once. Material for sequencing was naive CD4+ T cells sorted from blood. Documented subset: CD45RA+ positively selected. These TCRs come from a man younger than 30 in good health.

This sequence joins TRBV2 and TRBJ1-5; no clear D gene. This CDR3 has 15 residues. CDR1 and CDR2 from the germline V gene are SNHLY and FYNNEI. The V end lost 2 bases, the J end lost 0 bases, and 8 bases lay between the germline ends. The CDR3 DNA reads TGTGCCAGCAGTGAACAGACATATAGCAATCAGCCCCAGCATTTT. As protein: CASSEQTYSNQPQHF. The full variable domain, its missing parts supplied by reference TRBV2 and TRBJ1-5, is EPEVTQTPSHQVTQMGQEVILRCVPISNHLYFYWYRQILGQKVEFLVSFYNNEISEKSEIFDDQFSVERPDGSNFTLKIRSTKLEDSAMYFCASSEQTYSNQPQHFGDGTRLSIL.

The J gene is TRBJ1-2, the V gene TRBV6-5, with no clear D. Per the germline V gene, CDR1 is MNHEY and CDR2 is SVGAGI. The V end was cut by 6 bases, the J end by 8 bases, with 19 bases between. The CDR3 has 14 amino acids. DNA of the CDR3: TGTGCCAGCAGCTTACTAGAGGGAGGAAGGGGCTACACCTTC. It encodes CASSLLEGGRGYTF.

This chain links TRBV19 with TRBJ1-4, with 7 bases aligning to TRBD1. The V segment lost 7 bases and the J segment 5 bases; nucleotides outside the gene matches: 7. This CDR3 comprises 14 residues. CDR1 LNHDA and CDR2 SQIVND come from the germline V gene (reference sequence). The CDR3 DNA reads TGTGCCAGTAAGCAGGGGGTGGAAAATGAAAAACTGTTTTTT. This gives the protein CASKQGVENEKLFF.

The chain couples TRBV7-9 to TRBJ1-6; weak D call: TRBD1 (6 bases). The CDR3 runs to 14 residues. Per the germline V gene, CDR1 is SEHNR and CDR2 is FQNEAQ (reference sequence). With 5 bases removed from V and 4 bases from J, the gap between germline ends came to 9 bases. DNA of the CDR3: TGTGCCAGCAGCCCGGACAGATATAATTCACCCCTCCACTTT. This codes for CASSPDRYNSPLHF.

V gene TRBV5-1 combines with J gene TRBJ2-3; 7 positions agree with TRBD2. V lost 1 base, J lost 0 bases, and 2 bases stayed unmatched. Germline V gene data show CDR1 as SGHRS and CDR2 as YFSETQ. The CDR3 totals 15 residues. CDR3 sequence: CASSLLAESTDTQYF. The DNA of the CDR3 is TGCGCCAGCAGCTTGCTAGCGGAGAGCACAGATACGCAGTATTTT.

The chain joins TRBV6-1 to TRBJ2-5; TRBD2 aligns across 7 bases. Losses at the gene ends were 8 bases for V and 3 bases for J; bases not matched to a gene: 6. The germline gives CDR1 MNHNS, CDR2 SASEGT. This CDR3 has 13 residues. The CDR3 region has the DNA TGTGCCAGCCGTGTGGGAGGGGAAGAGACCCAGTACTTC. Its protein is CASRVGGEETQYF.

J is TRBJ1-1 and V is TRBV5-4; the match to TRBD1 covers 7 bases. CDR1 SGHNT and CDR2 YYREEE come from the germline V gene (reference sequence). The CDR3 extends over 15 amino acids. Trimming removed 4 bases from V and 0 bases from J; junction bases left unmatched: 6. This CDR3 reads CASSPSTGMNTEAFF. CDR3 nucleotides: TGTGCCAGCAGCCCTTCGACAGGGATGAACACTGAAGCTTTCTTT.

The rearrangement joins TRBV7-9 to TRBJ2-2, with 11 bases matching TRBD1. The CDR3 runs to 16 residues. With 5 bases clipped from V and 3 bases from J, the junction kept 5 bases outside the gene matches. CDR1 and CDR2 (germline): SEHNR, FQNEAQ (reference sequence). The CDR3 region has the DNA TGTGCCAGCAGCCCCCGGGACAGGGGGGACACCGGGGAGCTGTTTTTT. Amino acid sequence: CASSPRDRGDTGELFF.

The V gene is TRBV5-1, the J gene TRBJ2-3, with TRBD2 matching 8 bases. V was clipped by 4 bases and J by 4 bases; unmatched bases: 5. The CDR3 spans 14 residues. Germline loops: CDR1 SGHRS, CDR2 YFSETQ. CDR3 in amino acids: CASSRSGSADTQYF. The CDR3 DNA follows: TGCGCCAGCAGCAGGAGCGGGAGCGCAGATACGCAGTATTTT.

A single count supports this clone. Other nucleotide sequences in the sample specify the same CDR3. The chain uses TRBV18 and TRBJ2-3, with 14 bases identical to TRBD2. Per the germline V gene, CDR1 is KGHSH and CDR2 is LQKENI. CDR3 length: 17 residues. With V trimmed by 3 bases and J by 3 bases, 5 bases remained unmatched. CDR3 sequence (DNA): TGTGCCAGCTCACCCCCAGGACTAGCGGGGGGTACAGATACGCAGTATTTT. Encoded protein: CASSPPGLAGGTDTQYF. The complete variable domain, with remaining parts taken from reference TRBV18 and TRBJ2-3, reads NAGVMQNPRHLVRRRGQEARLRCSPMKGHSHVYWYRQLPEEGLKFMVYLQKENIIDESGMPKERFSAEFPKEGPSILRIQQVVRGDSAAYFCASSPPGLAGGTDTQYFGPGTRLTVL.